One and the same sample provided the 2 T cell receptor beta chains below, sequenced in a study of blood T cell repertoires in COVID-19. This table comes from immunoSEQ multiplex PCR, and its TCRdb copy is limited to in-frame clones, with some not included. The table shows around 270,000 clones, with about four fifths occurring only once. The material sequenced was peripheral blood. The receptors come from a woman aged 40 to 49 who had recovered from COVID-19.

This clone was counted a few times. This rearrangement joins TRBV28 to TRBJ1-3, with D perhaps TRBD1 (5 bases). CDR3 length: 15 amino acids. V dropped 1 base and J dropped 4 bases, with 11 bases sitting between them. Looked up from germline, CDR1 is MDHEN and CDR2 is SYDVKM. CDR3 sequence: CASSLFQGGGNTIYF. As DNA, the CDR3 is TGTGCCAGCAGTTTATTTCAGGGAGGCGGAAACACCATATATTTT. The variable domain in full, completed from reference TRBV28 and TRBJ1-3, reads DVKVTQSSRYLVKRTGEKVFLECVQDMDHENMFWYRQDPGLGLRLIYFSYDVKMKEKGDIPEGYSVSREKKERFSLILESASTNQTSMYLCASSLFQGGGNTIYFGEGSWLTVV.

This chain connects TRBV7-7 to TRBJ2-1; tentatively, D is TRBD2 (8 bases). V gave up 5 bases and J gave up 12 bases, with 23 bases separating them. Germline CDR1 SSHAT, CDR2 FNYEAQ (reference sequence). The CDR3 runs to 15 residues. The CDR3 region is CASSPMGPGGLVQFF. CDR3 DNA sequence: TGTGCCAGCAGCCCCATGGGGCCAGGGGGACTAGTGCAGTTCTTC.